This T cell receptor (beta chain) was identified during a study of beta chain features in type 1 diabetes. Expressed TCRB transcripts got sequenced, as all isolated RNA was reverse transcribed. Here immunoSEQ multiplex PCR was the method, and the copy in TCRdb shows in-frame clones only, minus some. The sample yields approximately 200,000 clones, more than 9% seen once. The J segment lost 0 bases and the V segment lost 5 bases, leaving 11 bases of the junction unmatched. Germline-derived CDR1 and CDR2 are SEHNR and FQNEAQ (reference sequence). The CDR3 has 19 amino acids. This chain uses TRBV7-9 with TRBJ2-1; 12 bases align to TRBD2. Source material: naive CD4+ T cells from blood. The clonotype originates from a woman under 30 in good health. The DNA for the CDR3 is TGTGCCAGCAGCCCCGGAGGTCTAGCGGGAGGGAGCTCCTACAATGAGCAGTTCTTC. As protein: CASSPGGLAGGSSYNEQFF.